What follows is one T cell receptor beta chain and its context. This specimen belongs to a study of pediatric ulcerative colitis. Generated by immunoSEQ multiplex PCR, the TCRdb table keeps only in-frame clones and is missing some. The profile shows under 20,000 clones, 65% to 75% of them singletons. Per germline, CDR1 SGHRS and CDR2 YFSETQ. Trimming removed 1 base at V and 4 bases at J, with 17 bases between. There are 16 residues in the CDR3. The rectum was sampled with one to two pinch biopsies at colonoscopy. This sequence originates from a girl under 18 with moderate ulcerative colitis. Input material: gut tissue. The V and J genes are TRBV5-1 and TRBJ1-2, with D tentatively TRBD1 (6 bases). This CDR3 reads CASSLLTGQLFYGYTF. CDR3 sequence (DNA): TGCGCCAGCAGCTTGTTAACGGGACAACTATTCTATGGCTACACCTTC.